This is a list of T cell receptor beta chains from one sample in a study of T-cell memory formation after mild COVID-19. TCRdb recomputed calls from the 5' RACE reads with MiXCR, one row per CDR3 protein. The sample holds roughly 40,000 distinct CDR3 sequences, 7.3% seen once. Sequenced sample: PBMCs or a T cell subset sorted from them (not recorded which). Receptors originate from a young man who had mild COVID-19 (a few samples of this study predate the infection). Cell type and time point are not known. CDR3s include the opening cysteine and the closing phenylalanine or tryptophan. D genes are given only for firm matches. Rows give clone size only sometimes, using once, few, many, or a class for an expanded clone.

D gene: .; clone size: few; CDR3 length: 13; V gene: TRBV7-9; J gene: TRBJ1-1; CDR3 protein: CASSSRRNTEAFF; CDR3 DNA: TGTGCCAGCAGCAGCAGGAGGAACACTGAAGCTTTCTTT
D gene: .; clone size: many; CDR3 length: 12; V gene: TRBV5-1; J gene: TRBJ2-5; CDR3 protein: CASSLDQETQYF; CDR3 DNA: TGCGCCAGCAGCTTGGACCAAGAGACCCAGTACTTC
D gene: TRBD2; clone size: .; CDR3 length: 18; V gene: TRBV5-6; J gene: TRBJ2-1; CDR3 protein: CASSLGLAVARSYNEQFF; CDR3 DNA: TGTGCCAGCAGCCTGGGACTAGCGGTCGCTCGTTCCTACAATGAGCAGTTCTTC
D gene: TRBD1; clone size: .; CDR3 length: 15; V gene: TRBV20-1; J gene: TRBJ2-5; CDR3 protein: CSARAGTGDQETQYF; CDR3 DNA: TGCAGTGCTAGGGCCGGGACAGGGGACCAAGAGACCCAGTACTTC
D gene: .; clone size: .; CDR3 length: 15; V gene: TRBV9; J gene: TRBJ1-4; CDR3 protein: CASSGGGIGNEKLFF; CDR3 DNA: TGTGCCAGCAGCGGAGGGGGGATCGGTAATGAAAAACTGTTTTTT
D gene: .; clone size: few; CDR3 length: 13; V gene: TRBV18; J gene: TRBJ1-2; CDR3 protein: CASTPEREDGYTF; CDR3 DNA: TGTGCCAGCACACCCGAAAGGGAGGACGGCTACACCTTC
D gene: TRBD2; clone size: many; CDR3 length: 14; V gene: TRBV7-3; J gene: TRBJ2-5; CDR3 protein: CASSPGGPLETQYF; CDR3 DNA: TGTGCCAGCAGCCCGGGGGGGCCCTTGGAGACCCAGTACTTC
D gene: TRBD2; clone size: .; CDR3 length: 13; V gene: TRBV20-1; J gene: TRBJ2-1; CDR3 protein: CSARGLAGGEQFF; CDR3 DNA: TGCAGTGCTAGAGGACTAGCGGGGGGTGAGCAGTTCTTC
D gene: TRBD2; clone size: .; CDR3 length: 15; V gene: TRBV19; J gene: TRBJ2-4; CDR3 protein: CASRIVAGAKNIQYF; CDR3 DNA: TGTGCCAGTAGAATAGTAGCGGGAGCCAAAAACATTCAGTACTTC
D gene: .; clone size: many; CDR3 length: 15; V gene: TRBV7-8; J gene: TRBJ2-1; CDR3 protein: CASSLGAGSYNEQFF; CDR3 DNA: TGTGCCAGCAGCTTAGGGGCGGGGTCCTACAATGAGCAGTTCTTC
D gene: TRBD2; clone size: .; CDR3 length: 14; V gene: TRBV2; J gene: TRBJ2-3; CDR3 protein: CASSWRTRTDTQYF; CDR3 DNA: TGTGCCAGCAGTTGGCGGACTAGAACAGATACGCAGTATTTT
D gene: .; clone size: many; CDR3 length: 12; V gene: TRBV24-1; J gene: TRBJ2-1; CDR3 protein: CATRVPRVLQFF; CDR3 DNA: TGTGCCACCAGGGTACCCAGGGTTTTGCAGTTCTTC
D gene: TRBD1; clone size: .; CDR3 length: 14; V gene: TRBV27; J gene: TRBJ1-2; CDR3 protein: CATSDRAIGYGYTF; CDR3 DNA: TGTGCCACCTCCGACAGGGCCATCGGCTATGGCTACACCTTC
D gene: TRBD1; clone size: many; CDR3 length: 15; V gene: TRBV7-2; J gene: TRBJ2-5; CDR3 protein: CASKRQGLLSETQYF; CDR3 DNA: TGTGCCAGCAAAAGACAGGGTCTTCTTAGTGAGACCCAGTACTTC
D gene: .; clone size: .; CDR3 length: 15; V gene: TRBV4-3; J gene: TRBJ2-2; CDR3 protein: CASSQDPTYTGELFF; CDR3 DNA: TGCGCCAGCAGCCAAGACCCCACGTACACCGGGGAGCTGTTTTTT
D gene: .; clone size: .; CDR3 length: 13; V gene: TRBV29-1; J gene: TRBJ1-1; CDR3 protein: CSVVARGSSEAFF; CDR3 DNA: TGCAGCGTTGTTGCTCGAGGGTCCTCTGAAGCTTTCTTT
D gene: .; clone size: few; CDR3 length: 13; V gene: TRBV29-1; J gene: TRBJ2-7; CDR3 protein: CSVGPQGIGEQYF; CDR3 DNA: TGCAGCGTAGGGCCACAGGGAATAGGCGAGCAGTACTTC
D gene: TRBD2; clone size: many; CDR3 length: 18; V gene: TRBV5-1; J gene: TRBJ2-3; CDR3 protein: CASSLSPAVAGGPSTQYF; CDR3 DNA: TGCGCCAGCAGCTTGTCCCCTGCGGTAGCGGGGGGGCCAAGCACGCAGTATTTT
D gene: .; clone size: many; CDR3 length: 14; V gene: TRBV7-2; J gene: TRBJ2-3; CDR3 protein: CASSLERNTDTQYF; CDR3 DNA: TGTGCCAGCAGCTTGGAACGGAACACAGATACGCAGTATTTT
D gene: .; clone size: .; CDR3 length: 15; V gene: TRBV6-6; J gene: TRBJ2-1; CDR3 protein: CASSRDLEAVAEQFF; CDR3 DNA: TGTGCCAGCAGTCGTGACTTGGAGGCCGTCGCGGAGCAGTTCTTC
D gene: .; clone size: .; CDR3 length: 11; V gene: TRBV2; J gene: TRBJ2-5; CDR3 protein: CASRRLETQYF; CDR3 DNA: TGTGCCAGCAGAAGATTAGAGACCCAGTACTTC
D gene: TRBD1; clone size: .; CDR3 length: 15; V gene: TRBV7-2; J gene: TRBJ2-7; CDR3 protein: CASSSRDRGLYEQYF; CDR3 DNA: TGTGCCAGCAGCTCCCGGGACAGGGGCCTCTACGAGCAGTACTTC
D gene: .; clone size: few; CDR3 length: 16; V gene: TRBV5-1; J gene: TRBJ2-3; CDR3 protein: CASSLGVLIGADTQYF; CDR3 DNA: TGCGCCAGCAGCCTGGGGGTTTTAATAGGGGCAGATACGCAGTATTTT
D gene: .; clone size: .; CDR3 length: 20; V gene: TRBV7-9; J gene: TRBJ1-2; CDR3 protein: CASSLFALRSVRRANYGYTF; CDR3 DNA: TGTGCCAGCAGCTTGTTTGCCCTTAGAAGTGTCAGGAGAGCTAACTATGGCTACACCTTC
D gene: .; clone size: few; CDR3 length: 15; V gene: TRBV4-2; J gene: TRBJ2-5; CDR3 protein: CASSQAWLAVGTQYF; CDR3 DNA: TGTGCCAGCAGCCAAGCGTGGCTAGCCGTAGGGACCCAGTACTTC
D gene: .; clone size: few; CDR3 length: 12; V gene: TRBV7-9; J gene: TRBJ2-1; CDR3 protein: CASSIRSGEQFF; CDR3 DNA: TGTGCCAGCTCTATCAGGAGCGGTGAGCAGTTCTTC
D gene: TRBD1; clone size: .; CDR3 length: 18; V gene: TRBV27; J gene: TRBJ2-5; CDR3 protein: CASSLSRQGAWKRETQYF; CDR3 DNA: TGTGCCAGCAGTTTATCTAGGCAGGGGGCATGGAAGCGAGAGACCCAGTACTTC
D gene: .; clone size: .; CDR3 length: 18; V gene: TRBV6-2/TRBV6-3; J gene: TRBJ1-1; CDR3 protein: CASSYSIPHAARRTEAFF; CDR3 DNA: TGTGCCAGCAGTTACTCGATCCCTCACGCCGCTCGGAGGACTGAAGCTTTCTTT
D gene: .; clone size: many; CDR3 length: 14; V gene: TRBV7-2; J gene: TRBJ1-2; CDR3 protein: CASSYRDWAYGYTF; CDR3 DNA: TGTGCCAGCAGCTACAGGGACTGGGCTTATGGCTACACCTTC
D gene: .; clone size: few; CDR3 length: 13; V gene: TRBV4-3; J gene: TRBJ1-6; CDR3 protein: CASSQDLDRTLHF; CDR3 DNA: TGCGCCAGCAGCCAAGATCTAGACCGGACCCTCCACTTT
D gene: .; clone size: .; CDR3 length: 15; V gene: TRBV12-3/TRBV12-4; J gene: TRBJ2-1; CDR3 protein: CASSSSDRAGGEQFF; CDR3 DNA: TGTGCCAGCAGTTCGAGTGACAGGGCGGGGGGTGAGCAGTTCTTC
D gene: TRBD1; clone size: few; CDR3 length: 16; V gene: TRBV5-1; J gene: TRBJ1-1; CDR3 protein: CASSNRDRTKNTEAFF; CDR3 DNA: TGCGCCAGCAGCAACCGGGACAGAACAAAGAACACTGAAGCTTTCTTT